This entry lists 21 T cell receptor beta chains sequenced from one sample in a study of cytomegalovirus exposure and HLA in healthy donors. 60 Vbeta and 13 Jbeta primers were used in PCR. Libraries were prepared by immunoSEQ multiplex PCR; TCRdb keeps only in-frame clonotypes and omits some of them. The sample has 110,000 to 150,000 clones; over 60% are singletons. Sequenced: PBMCs. The receptors here all came from a middle-aged man in good health and CMV-seronegative.

The gene calls are TRBV5-1 and TRBJ1-1, with 8 bases matching TRBD1. CDR3 size: 15 residues. Germline loops: CDR1 SGHRS, CDR2 YFSETQ. V shed 4 bases and J 6 bases; nucleotides not matched to a gene: 11. The CDR3 sequence is CASSPRTGRESEAFF. CDR3 coding DNA: TGCGCCAGCAGCCCGAGGACAGGGAGGGAATCTGAAGCTTTCTTT.

In its sample, this clone was seen a few times. The chain is built from TRBV6-5 and TRBJ1-4; D gene uncertain. The CDR3 extends over 16 amino acids. Germline V lookup: CDR1 MNHEY, CDR2 SVGAGI. V dropped 0 bases and J dropped 0 bases, with 8 bases sitting between them. The CDR3 loop reads CASSYSRHTTNEKLFF. The CDR3 nucleotides are TGTGCCAGCAGTTACTCGCGACATACAACTAATGAAAAACTGTTTTTT.

The chain is built from TRBV7-8 and TRBJ2-1; TRBD2 matches at 10 bases. Germline trimming cut 5 bases from V and 9 bases from J; bases unmatched to any gene: 13. Germline V CDR1 and CDR2: SGHVS, FQNEAQ. The length of the CDR3 is 16 residues. CDR3 in amino acids: CASSREAGGLQGEQFF. The CDR3 bases are TGTGCCAGCAGCAGAGAAGCGGGGGGGCTTCAGGGTGAGCAGTTCTTC.

The chain links TRBV10-3 to TRBJ2-7; 7 bases line up with TRBD1. The ends lost 8 bases at V and 2 bases at J; junction bases unmatched: 6. The CDR3 loop spans 13 amino acids. Germline values: CDR1 ENHRY, CDR2 SYGVKD. CDR3 region: CAISSTGTYEQYF. The CDR3 DNA is TGTGCCATCTCATCGACAGGGACCTACGAGCAGTACTTC.

The rearrangement uses TRBV6-5 and TRBJ2-7; D is perhaps TRBD1 (6 bases). Germline CDR1 is MNHEY and CDR2 is SVGAGI. CDR3 length: 16 amino acids. V was clipped by 4 bases and J by 0 bases, with 16 bases between them. The CDR3 DNA reads as TGTGCCAGCAGTTCCGCCTCGGCAGGGGCCTCCTACGAGCAGTACTTC. As protein: CASSSASAGASYEQYF.

The rearrangement joins TRBV25-1 to TRBJ2-5, with D perhaps matching TRBD2 (7 bases). Germline loops: CDR1 MGHDK, CDR2 SYGVNS. The CDR3 length is 15 residues. Trimming took off 5 bases at V and 5 bases at J, with 18 bases between the two ends. The CDR3 reads CASSNTGRVGETQYF. The DNA for the CDR3 is TGTGCCAGCAGTAATACAGGGAGGGTAGGGGAGACCCAGTACTTC.

Here the CDR3 reads CASSRGTGSLFSEQYF. The CDR3 nucleotides read TGTGCCAGCAGCAGGGGAACAGGCAGCCTCTTTTCCGAGCAGTACTTC. The chain combines TRBV4-2 with TRBJ2-7, with D perhaps TRBD1 (5 bases). The CDR3 has 16 residues. From germline, CDR1 is LGHNA and CDR2 YNFKEQ. V lost 5 bases and J 6 bases, leaving 23 bases between the germline ends.

This clone was seen only a few times. The rearrangement links TRBV7-9 to TRBJ2-7; D is unclear. Trimming removed 11 bases at V and 1 base at J, with 15 bases between. Germline V gene data show CDR1 as SEHNR and CDR2 as FQNEAQ (reference sequence). CDR3 length: 13 amino acids. The CDR3 sequence is CAVSGGRSYEQYF. The CDR3 DNA sequence: TGTGCCGTCTCCGGCGGCAGATCCTACGAGCAGTACTTC. The full variable domain, its missing parts supplied by reference TRBV7-9 and TRBJ2-7, is DTGVSQNPRHKITKRGQNVTFRCDPISEHNRLYWYRQTLGQGPEFLTYFQNEAQLEKSRLLSDRFSAERPKGSFSTLEIQRTEQGDSAMYLCAVSGGRSYEQYFGPGTRLTVT.

The V call is TRBV7-2, the J call TRBJ2-7; 7 positions match TRBD2. The CDR3 sequence is 18 residues long. The germline gives CDR1 SGHTA, CDR2 FQGNSA. V trimming: 2 bases; J trimming: 0 bases; junction bases outside the gene matches: 13. CDR3 protein: CASSLMSSGTVVSYEQYF. CDR3 nucleotide sequence: TGTGCCAGCAGCTTAATGTCGAGCGGGACGGTCGTCTCCTACGAGCAGTACTTC. The entire variable domain, with the rest obtained from reference TRBV7-2 and TRBJ2-7, is as follows: GAGVSQSPSNKVTEKGKDVELRCDPISGHTALYWYRQSLGQGLEFLIYFQGNSAPDKSGLPSDRFSAERTGGSVSTLTIQRTQQEDSAVYLCASSLMSSGTVVSYEQYFGPGTRLTVT.

This clone was detected only a few times. J is TRBJ1-1 and V is TRBV10-3, with 8 bases aligning to TRBD1. V shed 10 bases, J shed 1 base, and the junction held 5 bases outside the gene matches. The CDR3 length is 13 residues. Per the germline V gene, CDR1 is ENHRY and CDR2 is SYGVKD. DNA for the CDR3: TGTGCCACTGCGGGACAGGAGAACACTGAAGCTTTCTTT. Its translation: CATAGQENTEAFF.

The chain is built from TRBV2 and TRBJ2-5; D is undetermined. V lost 5 bases and J 5 bases, leaving 6 bases between the germline ends. Germline V lookup: CDR1 SNHLY, CDR2 FYNNEI. The CDR3 runs 11 residues. CDR3 amino acids: CASSYTETQYF. For the CDR3, the DNA is TGTGCCAGCAGTTATACTGAGACCCAGTACTTC. Full variable domain (missing parts from reference TRBV2 and TRBJ2-5): EPEVTQTPSHQVTQMGQEVILRCVPISNHLYFYWYRQILGQKVEFLVSFYNNEISEKSEIFDDQFSVERPDGSNFTLKIRSTKLEDSAMYFCASSYTETQYFGPGTRLLVL.

The chain combines TRBV23-1 with TRBJ2-7; a possible D gene is TRBD2 (5 bases). TRBV23-1 has ORF status, its function being uncertain. V was pared by 0 bases and J by 0 bases, with 12 bases between. The CDR3 consists of 16 residues. The CDR3 sequence is CASSQSRLTSSYEQYF. The CDR3 DNA reads as TGCGCCAGCAGTCAATCAAGGCTTACTAGCTCCTACGAGCAGTACTTC.

The rearrangement uses TRBV5-1 and TRBJ2-7; 8 bases match TRBD1. V was clipped by 4 bases and J by 0 bases; unmatched bases: 3. Germline lookup yields CDR1 SGHRS and CDR2 YFSETQ. The CDR3 is made up of 14 amino acids. The CDR3 coding sequence is TGCGCCAGCAGCCCAACAGGGGGCTCCTACGAGCAGTACTTC. This sequence encodes CASSPTGGSYEQYF.

V gene TRBV15 combines with J gene TRBJ2-7; TRBD1 agrees at 10 bases. Germline CDR1 is LNHNV and CDR2 is YYDKDF (reference sequence). J gave up 2 bases and V 1 base, and 2 bases lay outside the gene matches. The length of the CDR3 is 15 residues. This CDR3 reads CATSRAGTGAYEQYF. The CDR3 nucleotides are TGTGCCACCAGCAGAGCCGGGACAGGGGCCTACGAGCAGTACTTC.

This chain uses TRBV28 with TRBJ2-7, with 8 bases that match TRBD2. CDR1 MDHEN and CDR2 SYDVKM come from the germline V gene. This CDR3 comprises 15 residues. The J segment lost 2 bases and the V segment lost 6 bases, leaving 9 bases of the junction unmatched. The CDR3 nucleotides read TGTGCCAGCAGCCGTAGCGGGACTGCCGCCTACGAGCAGTACTTC. The encoded protein is CASSRSGTAAYEQYF.

This clone was observed a handful of times. The V call is TRBV25-1, the J call TRBJ2-5; TRBD2 matches 10 bases. This CDR3 has 15 residues. CDR1 MGHDK and CDR2 SYGVNS come from the germline V gene. V lost 2 bases, J lost 3 bases, and 3 bases stayed unmatched. CDR3 coding DNA: TGTGCCAGCAGTGAAGCGAGCGGGAGGGAAGAGACCCAGTACTTC. Its translation: CASSEASGREETQYF.

The genes are TRBV30 and TRBJ1-1; D is ambiguous. The germline V gene encodes CDR1 GTSNPN and CDR2 SVGIG (reference sequence). V was shortened by 1 base and J by 3 bases, with 15 bases between the two germline ends. This CDR3 has 15 amino acids. CDR3 nucleotides: TGTGCCTGGAGTGGCCCTACCGGGTACCACACTGAAGCTTTCTTT. Translated, it gives CAWSGPTGYHTEAFF.

The chain recombines TRBV7-9 with TRBJ2-7; D remains ambiguous. V was clipped by 2 bases and J by 0 bases, with 8 bases between them. Germline-derived CDR1 and CDR2 are SEHNR and FQNEAQ (reference sequence). The CDR3 is 14 residues long. CDR3 DNA sequence: TGTGCCAGCAGCTTAAGGCAGGACTCCTACGAGCAGTACTTC. This codes for CASSLRQDSYEQYF.

This clone showed up just a few times. V gene TRBV7-9 combines with J gene TRBJ2-7; no reliable D call. Between the trimmed V and J ends, which lost 8 bases and 3 bases, there was a span of 8 bases. The CDR3 sequence is 11 residues long. Per germline, CDR1 SEHNR and CDR2 FQNEAQ (reference sequence). The CDR3 sequence: CASGQNYEQYF. The CDR3 DNA sequence: TGTGCCAGCGGCCAGAACTACGAGCAGTACTTC.

The rearrangement links TRBV5-4 to TRBJ1-1; unclear D gene. The CDR3 loop spans 16 amino acids. V was pared by 0 bases and J by 4 bases, with 16 bases between. Germline CDR1 and CDR2: SGHNT and YYREEE (reference sequence). CDR3 in amino acids: CASSLDAGVGGTEAFF. The CDR3 nucleotides read TGTGCCAGCAGCTTGGACGCAGGCGTTGGTGGCACTGAAGCTTTCTTT. Filled out from reference TRBV5-4 and TRBJ1-1, the complete variable domain reads ETGVTQSPTHLIKTRGQQVTLRCSSQSGHNTVSWYQQALGQGPQFIFQYYREEENGRGNFPPRFSGLQFPNYSSELNVNALELDDSALYLCASSLDAGVGGTEAFFGQGTRLTVV.

A few counts support this clone. V usage is TRBV18 and J usage is TRBJ1-4, with D perhaps matching TRBD1 (5 bases). The V end was cut by 5 bases, the J end by 5 bases, with 15 bases between. The germline gives CDR1 KGHSH, CDR2 LQKENI. The CDR3 length is 15 residues. This CDR3 is CASSTNSGENEKLFF. CDR3 DNA: TGTGCCAGCTCAACCAATTCGGGGGAAAATGAAAAACTGTTTTTT.